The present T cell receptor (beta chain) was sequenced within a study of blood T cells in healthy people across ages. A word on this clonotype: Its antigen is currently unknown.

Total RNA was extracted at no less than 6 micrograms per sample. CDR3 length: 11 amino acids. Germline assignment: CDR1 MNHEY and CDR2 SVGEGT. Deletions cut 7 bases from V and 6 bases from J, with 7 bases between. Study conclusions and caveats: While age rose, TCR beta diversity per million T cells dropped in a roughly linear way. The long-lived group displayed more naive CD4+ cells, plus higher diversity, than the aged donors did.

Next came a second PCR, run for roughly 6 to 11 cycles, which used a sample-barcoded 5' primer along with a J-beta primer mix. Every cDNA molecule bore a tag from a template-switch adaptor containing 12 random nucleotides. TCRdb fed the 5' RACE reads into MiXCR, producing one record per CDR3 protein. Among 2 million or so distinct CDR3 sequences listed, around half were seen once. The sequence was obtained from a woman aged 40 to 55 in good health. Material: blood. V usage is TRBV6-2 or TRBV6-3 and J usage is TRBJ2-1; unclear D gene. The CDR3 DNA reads TGTGCCAGCAAGGTGGCCAATGAGCAGTTCTTC. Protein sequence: CASKVANEQFF.